This T cell receptor (beta chain) originates from a study of CD8+ T cells in alopecia areata. Findings and limits, study-wide: Clonality in the scalp and expanded CD8+ clones ranked among the top 100 were significantly decreased by tofacitinib.

RNA was extracted and reverse transcribed into cDNA as the sequencing template. Clones were read by immunoSEQ multiplex PCR, and TCRdb kept only the in-frame ones, dropping some. The data show about 140,000 clones, approximately 80% seen once. As to treatment: oral pan-JAK inhibitor, 5-10 mg twice daily. About this clone itself: Antigen specificity is unknown.

Between the trimmed V and J ends, which lost 1 base and 0 bases, there was a span of 11 bases. Germline CDR1 is SGHAT and CDR2 is FQNNGV. The length of the CDR3 is 16 residues. The sequences come from CD8+ T cells sorted from blood, collected at week 4, from a patient treated with tofacitinib. This receptor was taken from a human donor with alopecia areata. This chain uses TRBV11-2 with TRBJ2-3; possibly TRBD2 for D (6 bases). The CDR3 here is CASSLGERVSTDTQYF. CDR3 bases: TGTGCCAGCAGCTTAGGGGAGCGGGTGAGCACAGATACGCAGTATTTT.